This TCR beta chain was captured by sequencing in a study of beta chain features in type 1 diabetes. On the study more broadly: What patients shared with healthy donors was a similar profile of age, gender and cell yields.

The CDR3 is 14 amino acids. The V end lost 4 bases, the J end lost 5 bases, and 14 bases lay between the germline ends. Germline assignment: CDR1 SGHDN and CDR2 FVKESK. The study reverse transcribed the entire isolated RNA, so it sequenced expressed TCRB transcripts. Profiled with immunoSEQ multiplex PCR; TCRdb holds only in-frame clones, not every one. The table records some 370,000 clones, 9.6% of them present only once. Only a few counts were recorded for this clone. Its antigen is unidentified. Broader study findings: A pattern of fewer insertions and more deletions at VDJ junctions was seen in type 1 diabetes patients. Among all four CD4+ subsets, Type 1 diabetes patients had TCRB CDR3s that were moderately but significantly shorter.

This receptor was obtained from a man aged 30 to 39 with type 1 diabetes. The chain is built from TRBV14 and TRBJ1-2; D unresolved. Sequencing used central memory CD4+ T cells from blood. CDR3 region: CASSPFGLKYGYTF. CDR3 coding DNA: TGTGCCAGCAGCCCTTTTGGACTGAAATATGGCTACACCTTC.